The clone carrying this T cell receptor (beta chain) was found once. V shed 7 bases and J shed 2 bases, with 13 bases lying between them. The length of the CDR3 is 14 residues. Germline assignment: CDR1 MDHEN and CDR2 SYDVKM. Assay used: immunoSEQ multiplex PCR; TCRdb lists only in-frame clones, some missing. Here the sample spans approximately 20,000 clones, 70% to 90% being singletons. This sample stems from a study of blood T cell dynamics during melanoma immunotherapy. Noted time point: week 3, after first cycle of checkpoint inhibitor. The receptor was derived from a human donor with melanoma. J is TRBJ2-3 and V is TRBV28; D is perhaps TRBD2 (6 bases). The sequenced sample was blood, obtained from a patient treated with checkpoint blockade. CDR3 amino acids: CASTLSGYTDTQYF. DNA of the CDR3: TGTGCCAGCACCCTCAGCGGGTACACAGATACGCAGTATTTT.